This T cell receptor (beta chain) was sequenced in a study of T cells in narcolepsy. This CDR3 contains 13 residues. V lost 2 bases and J 3 bases, leaving 7 bases between the germline ends. CDR1 and CDR2 from the germline V gene are MNHNY and SVGAGI (reference sequence). With regard to this clone: Antigen: not known.

Produced via immunoSEQ multiplex PCR; TCRdb's table is partial and in-frame only. Of about 27,000 clones in the sample, about four fifths were seen once. Overall study results and limits: Comparing one patient's CSF and blood CD4+ clonotypes highlighted HCRT- and TRIB2-specific autoreactive clonotypes. Autoreactive clonotypes reportedly recurred in blood of same and different patients, not controls. No autoreactive T cell clone sequences appeared in some memory CD4+ repertoires.

Input material: memory (CD45RA-) CD4+ T cells from blood. The V call is TRBV6-6, the J call TRBJ1-1; unclear D gene. The clonotype comes from a human donor in good health. CDR3: CASSYNRDTEAFF. DNA for the CDR3: TGTGCCAGCAGTTACAACCGGGACACTGAAGCTTTCTTT.